The rows below give T cell receptor beta chains drawn from one sample of a study of shared clonotypes between healthy human individuals. Here immunoSEQ multiplex PCR was the method, and the copy in TCRdb shows in-frame clones only, minus some. The table lists hundreds of thousands of clones, 70% to 80% of them singletons. The sample was PBMCs. These receptors were collected from a woman between 40 and 55 years old in good health. Some clones in this sample may be carry-over from other donors' samples. Both conserved end residues are part of each CDR3. A D gene is named only where the DNA matches it firmly. Expanded clones get a size class; other rows say once, few or many, or leave the size out.

j_call: TRBJ2-1
clone_size: -
d_call: TRBD2
v_call: TRBV19
cdr3_aa: CASSTSGIYNEQFF
cdr3_nt: TGTGCCAGTAGTACTAGCGGGATCTACAATGAGCAGTTCTTC

j_call: TRBJ2-3
clone_size: -
d_call: TRBD1
v_call: TRBV4-3
cdr3_aa: CASSQDPYRGGTDTQYF
cdr3_nt: TGCGCCAGCAGCCAAGATCCCTACAGGGGGGGCACAGATACGCAGTATTTT

j_call: TRBJ1-5
clone_size: few
d_call: -
v_call: TRBV28
cdr3_aa: CASSPPFQPQHF
cdr3_nt: TGTGCCAGCAGTCCCCCTTTTCAGCCCCAGCATTTT

j_call: TRBJ2-5
clone_size: -
d_call: TRBD2
v_call: TRBV5-1
cdr3_aa: CASSLGTSGQETQYF
cdr3_nt: TGCGCCAGCAGCTTGGGGACTAGCGGCCAAGAGACCCAGTACTTC

j_call: TRBJ2-1
clone_size: -
d_call: TRBD1
v_call: TRBV11-2
cdr3_aa: CASSSDRGDEQFF
cdr3_nt: TGTGCCAGCAGCTCCGACAGGGGGGATGAGCAGTTCTTC

j_call: TRBJ2-7
clone_size: -
d_call: TRBD1
v_call: TRBV5-1
cdr3_aa: CASSPRQGVSYEQYF
cdr3_nt: TGCGCCAGCAGCCCAAGACAGGGGGTTTCCTACGAGCAGTACTTC

j_call: TRBJ2-3
clone_size: -
d_call: -
v_call: TRBV28
cdr3_aa: CASRPGTAGADTQYF
cdr3_nt: TGTGCCAGCAGGCCGGGGACAGCGGGGGCAGATACGCAGTATTTT

j_call: TRBJ2-7
clone_size: -
d_call: TRBD1
v_call: TRBV7-2
cdr3_aa: CASRQPGQGASEQYF
cdr3_nt: TGTGCCAGCAGGCAGCCGGGACAGGGGGCGTCCGAGCAGTACTTC

j_call: TRBJ1-1
clone_size: -
d_call: -
v_call: TRBV5-1
cdr3_aa: CASSLETAGTEAFF
cdr3_nt: TGCGCCAGCAGCCTGGAAACAGCTGGGACTGAAGCTTTCTTT

j_call: TRBJ2-7
clone_size: -
d_call: -
v_call: TRBV11-2
cdr3_aa: CASSLGVGVYEQYF
cdr3_nt: TGTGCCAGCAGCTTAGGGGTGGGGGTCTACGAGCAGTACTTC

j_call: TRBJ2-7
clone_size: -
d_call: -
v_call: TRBV4-3
cdr3_aa: CASSQGGGEQYF
cdr3_nt: TGCGCCAGCAGCCAAGGGGGTGGCGAGCAGTACTTC

j_call: TRBJ2-4
clone_size: once
d_call: -
v_call: TRBV6-4
cdr3_aa: CASSNRGGDIQYF
cdr3_nt: TGTGCCAGCAGCAACAGGGGGGGGGACATTCAGTACTTC

j_call: TRBJ2-5
clone_size: many
d_call: -
v_call: TRBV27
cdr3_aa: CASSLFLESLETQYF
cdr3_nt: TGTGCCAGCAGTTTATTTCTAGAGAGTCTGGAGACCCAGTACTTC

j_call: TRBJ1-2
clone_size: many
d_call: -
v_call: TRBV6-1
cdr3_aa: CASSEGPGRRYGYTF
cdr3_nt: TGTGCCAGCAGTGAAGGGCCGGGACGCCGCTATGGCTACACCTTC

j_call: TRBJ2-1
clone_size: -
d_call: TRBD2
v_call: TRBV4-1
cdr3_aa: CASSQVSGKISYNEQFF
cdr3_nt: TGCGCCAGCAGCCAGGTTAGCGGGAAGATCTCCTACAATGAGCAGTTCTTC

j_call: TRBJ2-7
clone_size: -
d_call: -
v_call: TRBV5-1
cdr3_aa: CASSLSFPYEQYF
cdr3_nt: TGCGCCAGCAGCTTGAGTTTCCCCTACGAGCAGTACTTC

j_call: TRBJ2-3
clone_size: -
d_call: -
v_call: TRBV15
cdr3_aa: CATSKAPAGTSTDTQYF
cdr3_nt: TGTGCCACCAGCAAAGCCCCTGCGGGAACTAGCACAGATACGCAGTATTTT

j_call: TRBJ2-1
clone_size: many
d_call: TRBD2
v_call: TRBV29-1
cdr3_aa: CSVPLRTSGYNEQFF
cdr3_nt: TGCAGCGTCCCCCTACGGACTAGCGGGTACAATGAGCAGTTCTTC

j_call: TRBJ2-2
clone_size: -
d_call: TRBD2
v_call: TRBV6-4
cdr3_aa: CASSDSAGVTGELFF
cdr3_nt: TGTGCCAGCAGTGACTCGGCGGGAGTTACCGGGGAGCTGTTTTTT

j_call: TRBJ2-1
clone_size: -
d_call: -
v_call: TRBV19
cdr3_aa: CASSILLGTQATNEQFF
cdr3_nt: TGTGCCAGTAGTATCCTCCTAGGGACACAAGCCACCAATGAGCAGTTCTTC

j_call: TRBJ2-4
clone_size: -
d_call: TRBD2
v_call: TRBV30
cdr3_aa: CAWSVGLAGPNIQYF
cdr3_nt: TGTGCCTGGAGTGTAGGACTAGCGGGGCCTAACATTCAGTACTTC

j_call: TRBJ2-7
clone_size: -
d_call: TRBD2
v_call: TRBV14
cdr3_aa: CASSRSGGSGNWHEQYF
cdr3_nt: TGTGCCAGCAGCCGCTCGGGGGGTAGCGGGAATTGGCACGAGCAGTACTTC

j_call: TRBJ2-7
clone_size: -
d_call: TRBD1
v_call: TRBV10-3
cdr3_aa: CAISADRDTHEQYF
cdr3_nt: TGTGCCATCAGTGCCGACAGGGATACTCACGAGCAGTACTTC

j_call: TRBJ1-5
clone_size: -
d_call: -
v_call: TRBV7-8
cdr3_aa: CASSLAARPQHF
cdr3_nt: TGTGCCAGCAGCTTGGCAGCGCGGCCCCAGCATTTT

j_call: TRBJ2-3
clone_size: -
d_call: -
v_call: TRBV6-1
cdr3_aa: CASSESWGTDTQYF
cdr3_nt: TGTGCCAGCAGTGAGTCGTGGGGCACAGATACGCAGTATTTT

j_call: TRBJ1-5
clone_size: -
d_call: -
v_call: TRBV28
cdr3_aa: CASSIQQGFGNQPQHF
cdr3_nt: TGTGCCAGCAGTATTCAACAGGGATTTGGCAATCAGCCCCAGCATTTT

j_call: TRBJ1-1
clone_size: -
d_call: -
v_call: TRBV4-2
cdr3_aa: CASSQAHKNTEAFF
cdr3_nt: TGTGCCAGCAGCCAAGCCCACAAGAACACTGAAGCTTTCTTT